This entry concerns a single TCR beta chain. The sample comes from a study of beta chain features in type 1 diabetes. Germline assignment: CDR1 MDHEN and CDR2 SYDVKM. J lost 2 bases, V lost 6 bases, and 9 bases had no gene match. This CDR3 contains 16 residues. All of the isolated RNA was reverse transcribed, so expressed TCRB transcripts were sequenced. TCRdb's copy holds only in-frame clones and misses some; the assay was immunoSEQ multiplex PCR. There are fewer than 650,000 clones in the sample; about 16% occur only once, and 0.093% lies in the top ten. Material for sequencing was naive CD4+ T cells from blood. The J gene is TRBJ2-1, the V gene TRBV28; TRBD2 matches at 8 bases. The clonotype originates from a man between 18 and 29 years old in good health. CDR3 loop: CASRPGGGSPYNEQFF. The CDR3 DNA follows: TGTGCCAGCAGACCCGGCGGGGGGTCCCCCTACAATGAGCAGTTCTTC.